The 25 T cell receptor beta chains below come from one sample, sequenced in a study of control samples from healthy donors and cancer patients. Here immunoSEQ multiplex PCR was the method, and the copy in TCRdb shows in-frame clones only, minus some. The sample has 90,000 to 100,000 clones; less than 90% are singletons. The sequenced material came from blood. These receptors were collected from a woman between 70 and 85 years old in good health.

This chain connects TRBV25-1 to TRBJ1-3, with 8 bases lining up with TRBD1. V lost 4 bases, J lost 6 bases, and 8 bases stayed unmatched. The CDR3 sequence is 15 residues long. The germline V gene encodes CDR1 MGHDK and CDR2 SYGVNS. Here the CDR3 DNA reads TGTGCCAGCAGTGGCGGCGGACAGGGTGAAAACACCATATATTTT. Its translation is CASSGGGQGENTIYF. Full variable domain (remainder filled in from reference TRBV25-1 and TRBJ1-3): EADIYQTPRYLVIGTGKKITLECSQTMGHDKMYWYQQDPGMELHLIHYSYGVNSTEKGDLSSESTVSRIRTEHFPLTLESARPSHTSQYLCASSGGGQGENTIYFGEGSWLTVV.

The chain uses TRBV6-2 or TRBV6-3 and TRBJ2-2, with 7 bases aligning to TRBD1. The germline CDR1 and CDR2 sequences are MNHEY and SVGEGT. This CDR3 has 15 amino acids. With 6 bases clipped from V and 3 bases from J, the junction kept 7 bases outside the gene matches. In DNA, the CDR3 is TGTGCCAGCAGCCCGACAGGGACGGACACCGGGGAGCTGTTTTTT. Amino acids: CASSPTGTDTGELFF.

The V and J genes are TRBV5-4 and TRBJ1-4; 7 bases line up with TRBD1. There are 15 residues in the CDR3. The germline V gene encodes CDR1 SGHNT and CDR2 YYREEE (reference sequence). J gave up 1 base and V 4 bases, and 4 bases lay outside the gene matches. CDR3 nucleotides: TGTGCCAGCAGCGAGACAGGGAGAACTAATGAAAAACTGTTTTTT. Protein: CASSETGRTNEKLFF.

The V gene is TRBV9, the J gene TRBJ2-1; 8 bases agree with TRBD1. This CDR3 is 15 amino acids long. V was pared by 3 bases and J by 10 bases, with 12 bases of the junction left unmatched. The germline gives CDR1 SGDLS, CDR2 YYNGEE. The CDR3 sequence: CASSGGTGPHGEQFF. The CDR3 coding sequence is TGTGCCAGCAGCGGGGGGACAGGCCCTCACGGGGAGCAGTTCTTC.

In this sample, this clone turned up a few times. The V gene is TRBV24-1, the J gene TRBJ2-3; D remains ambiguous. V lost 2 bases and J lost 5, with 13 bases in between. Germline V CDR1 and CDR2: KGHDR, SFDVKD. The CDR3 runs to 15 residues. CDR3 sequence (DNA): TGTGCCACCAGTGATTCTCTGGACCGTGGAGATACGCAGTATTTT. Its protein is CATSDSLDRGDTQYF.

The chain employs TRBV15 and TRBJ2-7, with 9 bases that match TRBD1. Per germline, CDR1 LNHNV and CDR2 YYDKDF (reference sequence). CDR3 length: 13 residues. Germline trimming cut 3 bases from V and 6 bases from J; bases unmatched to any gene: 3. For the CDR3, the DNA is TGTGCCACCAGCAGGGACAGGGGACGCGAGCAGTACTTC. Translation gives CATSRDRGREQYF.

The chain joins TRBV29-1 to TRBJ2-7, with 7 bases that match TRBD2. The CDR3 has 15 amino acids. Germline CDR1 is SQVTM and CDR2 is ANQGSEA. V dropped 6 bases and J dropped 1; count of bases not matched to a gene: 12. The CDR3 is CSVIPGGSLSYEQYF. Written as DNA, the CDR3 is TGCAGCGTCATCCCTGGCGGGAGTTTATCCTACGAGCAGTACTTC.

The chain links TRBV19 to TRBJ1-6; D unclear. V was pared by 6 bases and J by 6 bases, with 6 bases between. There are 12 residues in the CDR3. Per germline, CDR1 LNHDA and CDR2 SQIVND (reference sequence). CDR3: CASRRGNSPLHF. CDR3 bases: TGTGCCAGTAGGAGAGGTAATTCACCCCTCCACTTT.

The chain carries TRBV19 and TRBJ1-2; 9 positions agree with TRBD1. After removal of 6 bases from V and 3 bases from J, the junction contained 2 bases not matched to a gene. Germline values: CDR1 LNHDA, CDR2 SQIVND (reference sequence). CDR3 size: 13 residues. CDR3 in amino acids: CASRGQGDYGYTF. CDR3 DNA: TGTGCCAGTAGGGGACAGGGTGACTATGGCTACACCTTC.

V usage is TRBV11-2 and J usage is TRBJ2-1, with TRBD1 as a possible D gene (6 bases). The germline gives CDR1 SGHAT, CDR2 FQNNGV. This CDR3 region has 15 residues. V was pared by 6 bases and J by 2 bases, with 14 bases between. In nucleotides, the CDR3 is TGTGCCAGCAGTCCAACCGGACAGACCTACAATGAGCAGTTCTTC. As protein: CASSPTGQTYNEQFF.

CDR3 sequence reads: CASRPMTGAGEKLFF. As DNA, the CDR3 is TGTGCCAGCAGACCTATGACAGGGGCTGGTGAAAAACTGTTTTTT. V gene TRBV6-5 combines with J gene TRBJ1-4, with 8 bases aligning to TRBD1. Germline V gene sequence: CDR1 MNHEY, CDR2 SVGAGI. The CDR3 is made up of 15 amino acids. After removal of 6 bases from V and 7 bases from J, the junction contained 10 bases not matched to a gene.

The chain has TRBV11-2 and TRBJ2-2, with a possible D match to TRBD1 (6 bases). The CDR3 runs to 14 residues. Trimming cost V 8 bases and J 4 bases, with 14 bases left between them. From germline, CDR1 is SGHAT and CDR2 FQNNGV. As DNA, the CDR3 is TGTGCCAGCGCGTCATCAGGGGCCACCGGGGAGCTGTTTTTT. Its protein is CASASSGATGELFF.

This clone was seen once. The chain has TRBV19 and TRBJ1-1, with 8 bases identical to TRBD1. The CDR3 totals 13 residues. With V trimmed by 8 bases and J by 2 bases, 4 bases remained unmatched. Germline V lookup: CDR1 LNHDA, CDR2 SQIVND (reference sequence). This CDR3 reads CASRTGRNTEAFF. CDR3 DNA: TGTGCCAGTCGGACAGGGAGAAACACTGAAGCTTTCTTT.

CDR3 nucleotide sequence: TGTGCCAGTAGTATCCCGGGACAGGGGGCCCCTGAAGCTTTCTTT. Protein product: CASSIPGQGAPEAFF. V usage is TRBV19 and J usage is TRBJ1-1; 12 bases are shared with TRBD1. J was trimmed by 6 bases and V by 3 bases; bases with no gene match: 5. In germline, CDR1 is LNHDA, CDR2 SQIVND (reference sequence). This CDR3 spans 15 amino acids. Using reference TRBV19 and TRBJ1-1 for the parts outside the CDR3, the full variable domain is DGGITQSPKYLFRKEGQNVTLSCEQNLNHDAMYWYRQDPGQGLRLIYYSQIVNDFQKGDIAEGYSVSREKKESFPLTVTSAQKNPTAFYLCASSIPGQGAPEAFFGQGTRLTVV.

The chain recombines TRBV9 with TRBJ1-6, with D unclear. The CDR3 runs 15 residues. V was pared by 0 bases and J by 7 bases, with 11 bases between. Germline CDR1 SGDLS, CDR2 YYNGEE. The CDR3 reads CASSVGGFLNSPLHF. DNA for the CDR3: TGTGCCAGCAGCGTAGGGGGATTCCTAAATTCACCCCTCCACTTT.

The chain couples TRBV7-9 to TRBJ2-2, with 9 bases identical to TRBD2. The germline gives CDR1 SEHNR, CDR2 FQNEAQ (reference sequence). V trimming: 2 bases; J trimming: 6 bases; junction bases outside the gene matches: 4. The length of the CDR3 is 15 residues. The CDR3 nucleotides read TGTGCCAGCAGCTTATCCCTAGCGGGGCCCGGGGAGCTGTTTTTT. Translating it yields CASSLSLAGPGELFF.

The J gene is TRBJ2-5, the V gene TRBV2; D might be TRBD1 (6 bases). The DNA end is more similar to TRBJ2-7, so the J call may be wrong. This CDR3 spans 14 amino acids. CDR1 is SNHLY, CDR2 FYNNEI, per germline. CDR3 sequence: CASSLGHTSYEQYF. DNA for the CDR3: TGTGCCAGCAGCCTGGGACATACGTCCTACGAGCAGTACTTC.

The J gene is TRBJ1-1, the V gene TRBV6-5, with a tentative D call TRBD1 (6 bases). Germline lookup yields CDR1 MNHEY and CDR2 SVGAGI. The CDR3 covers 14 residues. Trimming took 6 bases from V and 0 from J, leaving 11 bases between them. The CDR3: CASRPTGLNTEAFF. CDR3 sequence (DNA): TGTGCCAGCAGACCGACAGGTTTGAACACTGAAGCTTTCTTT.

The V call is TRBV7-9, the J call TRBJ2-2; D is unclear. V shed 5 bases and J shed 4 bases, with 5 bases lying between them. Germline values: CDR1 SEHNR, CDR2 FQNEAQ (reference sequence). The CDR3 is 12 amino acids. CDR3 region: CASSTATGELFF. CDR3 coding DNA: TGTGCCAGCAGCACGGCCACCGGGGAGCTGTTTTTT.

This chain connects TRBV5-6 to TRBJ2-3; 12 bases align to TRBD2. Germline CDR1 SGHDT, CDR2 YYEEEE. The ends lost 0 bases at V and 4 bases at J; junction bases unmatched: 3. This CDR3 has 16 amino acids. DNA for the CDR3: TGTGCCAGCAGCTTGGGACTAGCGGGAGACGCAGATACGCAGTATTTT. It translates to CASSLGLAGDADTQYF.

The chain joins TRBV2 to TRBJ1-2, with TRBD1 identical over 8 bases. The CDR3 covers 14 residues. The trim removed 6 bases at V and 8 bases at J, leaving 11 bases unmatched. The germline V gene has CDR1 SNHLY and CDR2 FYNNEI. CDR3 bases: TGTGCCAGCAGGCCCAGGACAGGGTCCGACGGCTACACCTTC. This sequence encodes CASRPRTGSDGYTF.

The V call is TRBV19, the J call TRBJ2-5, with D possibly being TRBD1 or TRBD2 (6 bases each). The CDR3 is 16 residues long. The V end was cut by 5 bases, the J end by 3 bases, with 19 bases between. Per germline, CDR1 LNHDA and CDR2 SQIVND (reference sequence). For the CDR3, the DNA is TGTGCCAGTAGTTACCTGTCGGGGGCACGTAAAGAGACCCAGTACTTC. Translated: CASSYLSGARKETQYF. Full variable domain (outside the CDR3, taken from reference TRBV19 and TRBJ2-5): DGGITQSPKYLFRKEGQNVTLSCEQNLNHDAMYWYRQDPGQGLRLIYYSQIVNDFQKGDIAEGYSVSREKKESFPLTVTSAQKNPTAFYLCASSYLSGARKETQYFGPGTRLLVL.

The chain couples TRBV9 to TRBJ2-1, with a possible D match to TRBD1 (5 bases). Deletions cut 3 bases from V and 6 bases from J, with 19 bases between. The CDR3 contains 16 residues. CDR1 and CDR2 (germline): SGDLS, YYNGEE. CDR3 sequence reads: CASSESLVSRGNEQFF. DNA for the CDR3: TGTGCCAGCAGCGAGAGTCTCGTTTCTAGGGGCAATGAGCAGTTCTTC.

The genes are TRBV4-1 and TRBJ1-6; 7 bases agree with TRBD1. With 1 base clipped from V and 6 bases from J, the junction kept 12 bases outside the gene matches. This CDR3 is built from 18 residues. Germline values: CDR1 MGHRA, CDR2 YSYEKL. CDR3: CASSQVGLGQPFNSPLHF. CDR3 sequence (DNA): TGCGCCAGCAGCCAAGTGGGTCTGGGACAGCCTTTTAATTCACCCCTCCACTTT.

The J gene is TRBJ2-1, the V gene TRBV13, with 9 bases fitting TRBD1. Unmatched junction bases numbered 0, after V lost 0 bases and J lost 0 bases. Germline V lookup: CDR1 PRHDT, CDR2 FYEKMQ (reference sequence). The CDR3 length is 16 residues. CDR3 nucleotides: TGTGCCAGCAGCTTAGGGACAGGGGGCTCCTACAATGAGCAGTTCTTC. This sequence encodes CASSLGTGGSYNEQFF.